What follows describes a single TCR beta chain. Some clones are missing from TCRdb's copy, which holds only in-frame ones; the method was immunoSEQ multiplex PCR. Among under 75,000 clones listed, approximately 83% were seen once. This sample stems from a study of technical replicates of blood from a handful of donors. This CDR3 comprises 15 residues. Sequencing used PBMCs. The rearrangement uses TRBV21-1 and TRBJ2-1; the table gives TRBD1 as D, unverified against the DNA. TRBV21-1 is a recognized pseudogene. This TCR was sampled from a human donor in good health. Some clones in this sample may be carry-over from other donors' samples. CDR3 nucleotide sequence: TGTGCCAGCAGCAAATGGGACAGGGATTGGCGTGAGCAGTTCTTC. Its protein is CASSKWDRDWREQFF.